The 2 T cell receptor beta chains below come from one sample, sequenced in a study of CD8 T cells in ankylosing spondylitis. General study results and limits: In ankylosing spondylitis blood, a motif of about eight highly homologous TCR beta variants appeared characteristic.

These TCRs' antigens remain unknown. MiXCR was run by TCRdb on the 5' RACE reads, yielding one entry per CDR3 protein. The data show more than 400,000 distinct CDR3 sequences, under 5.5% seen once. Sequencing input: blood, either unsorted or a sorted T cell fraction (not recorded which). The source is a male donor with ankylosing spondylitis.

Ten or more counts support this clonotype. The rearrangement joins TRBV4-1 to TRBJ2-7; 12 positions agree with TRBD1. The CDR3 contains 17 residues. The ends lost 1 base at V and 5 bases at J; junction bases unmatched: 9. The germline gives CDR1 MGHRA, CDR2 YSYEKL. The CDR3: CASSQVRGQGARNEQYF. The CDR3 coding sequence is TGCGCCAGCAGCCAAGTAAGGGGACAGGGGGCGCGGAACGAGCAGTACTTC.

This clonotype appeared many times. The V call is TRBV20-1, the J call TRBJ2-1; D remains unclear. Trimming took off 1 base at V and 2 bases at J, with 9 bases between the two ends. The V gene's germline CDR1 is DFQATT and CDR2 SNEGSKA (reference sequence). This CDR3 has 14 amino acids. This chain's CDR3 is CSARGPAPYNEQFF. In DNA form, the CDR3 reads TGCAGTGCTAGAGGACCTGCCCCCTACAATGAGCAGTTCTTC.